These 4 T cell receptor beta chains were sequenced from one sample in a study of OX40 agonist ivuxolimab in advanced cancers. The library was prepared using the immunoSEQ multiplex PCR assay. TCRdb's version of the immuneACCESS table is confined to in-frame rearrangements and falls short of the full clone set. An unresolved V gene accounts for under half of the shortfall where checked; the remainder is of unknown origin. The sample profile shows fewer than 40,000 clones; around 85% of them were found once. The ten largest clones represent around 9.9% of the sample. Sample: CD4+ or CD8+ T cells sorted from blood, taken in a trial of the OX40 agonist ivuxolimab. The source is an adult with an advanced solid tumor such as melanoma, head and neck, liver or kidney cancer.

This chain links TRBV19 with TRBJ1-1, with no clear D. Deletions cut 6 bases from V and 5 bases from J, with 10 bases between. This CDR3 is 12 amino acids long. The germline V gene has CDR1 LNHDA and CDR2 SQIVND (reference sequence). The CDR3 nucleotides read TGTGCCAGTAGCTTCCTGGATACTGAAGCTTTCTTT. This encodes CASSFLDTEAFF.

The V call is TRBV14, the J call TRBJ2-7; 11 nucleotides align to TRBD1. V gave up 0 bases and J gave up 5 bases; unmatched junction bases: 6. Germline CDR1 and CDR2: SGHDN and FVKESK. The CDR3 spans 16 residues. The CDR3 here is CASSQDRTGGLDEQYF. CDR3 nucleotide sequence: TGTGCCAGCAGCCAAGACCGGACAGGGGGCTTGGACGAGCAGTACTTC.

This sequence joins TRBV29-1 and TRBJ2-1; D not certain. Germline CDR1 SQVTM, CDR2 ANQGSEA. V lost 3 bases and J lost 3, with 9 bases in between. The CDR3 is 13 residues long. This CDR3 is CSVDGLNYNEQFF. In DNA, the CDR3 is TGCAGCGTTGATGGCCTAAACTACAATGAGCAGTTCTTC.

The chain couples TRBV25-1 to TRBJ2-7; TRBD1 aligns across 12 bases. Germline V CDR1 and CDR2: MGHDK, SYGVNS. This CDR3 spans 16 amino acids. V dropped 9 bases and J dropped 6; count of bases not matched to a gene: 15. The chain's CDR3 is CASSRDRGPRLSEQYF. CDR3 sequence (DNA): TGTGCCAGTTCCCGGGACAGGGGGCCGAGGTTGAGCGAGCAGTACTTC.